The table lists the clone carrying this TCR beta chain with a few counts. What it recognizes is unknown. Trimming removed 5 bases at V and 4 bases at J, with 9 bases between. Germline V gene data show CDR1 as SNHLY and CDR2 as FYNNEI. This CDR3 spans 14 amino acids. Clones were sequenced by immunoSEQ multiplex PCR, and TCRdb holds only the in-frame ones, with some missing. The repertoire holds more than 90,000 clones, with 88% as singletons. The data were obtained in a study of cytomegalovirus exposure and HLA in healthy donors. Broader study findings: A list of around 150 TCR beta chains associated with cytomegalovirus was given.

The V gene is TRBV2, the J gene TRBJ2-6; weak D call: TRBD2 (5 bases). Sequencing input: PBMCs. The clonotype was recovered from a man aged 18 to 35 in good health and CMV-seropositive. CDR3 residues: CASSRGQGANVLTF. The CDR3 coding sequence is TGTGCCAGCAGTCGAGGGCAAGGGGCCAACGTCCTGACTTTC.